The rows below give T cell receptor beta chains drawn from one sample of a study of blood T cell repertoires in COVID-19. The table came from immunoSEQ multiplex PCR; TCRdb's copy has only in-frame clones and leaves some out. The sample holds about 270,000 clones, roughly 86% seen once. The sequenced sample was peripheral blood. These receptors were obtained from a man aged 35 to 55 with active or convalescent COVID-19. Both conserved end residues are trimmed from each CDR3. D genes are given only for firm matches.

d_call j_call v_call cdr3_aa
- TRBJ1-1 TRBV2 ASSEIGGENTEAF
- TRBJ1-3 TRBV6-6 ASSYGGAENTIY
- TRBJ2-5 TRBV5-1 ASSTGQGTQY
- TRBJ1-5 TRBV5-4 ASSLGPQNQPQH
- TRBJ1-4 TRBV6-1 ASSEYGSTNEKLF
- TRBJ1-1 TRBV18 ASSPGNGGWTEAF
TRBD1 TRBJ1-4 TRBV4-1 ASKGTGGEKLF
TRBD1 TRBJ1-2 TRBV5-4 ASSYRNTGGNGYT
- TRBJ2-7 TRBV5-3 ARSCLRSGYQYEQY
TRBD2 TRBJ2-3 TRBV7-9 ASSHSGGAADTQY
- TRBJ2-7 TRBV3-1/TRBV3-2 ASSQTSHEQY
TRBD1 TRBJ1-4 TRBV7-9 ASSPYAGTGGFANEKLF
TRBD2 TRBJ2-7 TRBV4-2 ASSQDLLAGGTYEQY
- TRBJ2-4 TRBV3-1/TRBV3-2 ASSPGLVLAKNIQY
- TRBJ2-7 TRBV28 ASSSPGVSYEQY
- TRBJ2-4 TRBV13 ASSGRGDKNIQY
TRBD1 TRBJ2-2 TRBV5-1 ASSLGTGRSGELF
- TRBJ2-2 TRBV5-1 ASSLVGEDGELF
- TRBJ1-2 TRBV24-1 ATSDPTGPYGYT
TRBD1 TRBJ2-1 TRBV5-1 ASSPGTGRHEQF
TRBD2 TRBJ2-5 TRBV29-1 SVDTSGLTETQY
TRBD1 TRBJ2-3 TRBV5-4 ASSKDREADTQY
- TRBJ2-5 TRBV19 ASSIGGSRGTQY
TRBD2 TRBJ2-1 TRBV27 ASSIAGAINEQF
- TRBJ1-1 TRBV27 ASQRDIMNTEAF
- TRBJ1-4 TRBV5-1 ASRLNNEKLF
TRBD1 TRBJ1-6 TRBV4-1 ASSQDRRAGGYRYGNSPLH
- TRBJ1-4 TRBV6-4 ARKRGEKLF
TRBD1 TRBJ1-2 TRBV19 ASIPRDRVASPYGYT
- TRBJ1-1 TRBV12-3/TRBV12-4 ASSFWSTEAF
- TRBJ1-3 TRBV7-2 ASSYVTGYAAIY
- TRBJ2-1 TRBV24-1 ATSEGPPGRMFNNEQF
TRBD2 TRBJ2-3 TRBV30 AWSGGLAGATDTQY
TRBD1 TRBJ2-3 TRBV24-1 ATSPNRGADTQY
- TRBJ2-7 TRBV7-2 AREEANSYEQY
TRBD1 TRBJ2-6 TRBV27 ASSFGDSFYSGANVLT
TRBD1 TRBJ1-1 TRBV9 ASSVRDRGLLSEAF
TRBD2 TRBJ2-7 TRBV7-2 ASTPFYSGVYEQY
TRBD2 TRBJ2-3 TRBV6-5 ASKLTSGVTDTQY
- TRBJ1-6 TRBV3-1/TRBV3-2 ASSQAGSLH
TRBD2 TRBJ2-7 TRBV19 ASSIEGRGLSEQY
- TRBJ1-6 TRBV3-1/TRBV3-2 ASSLNRGLVDSPLH